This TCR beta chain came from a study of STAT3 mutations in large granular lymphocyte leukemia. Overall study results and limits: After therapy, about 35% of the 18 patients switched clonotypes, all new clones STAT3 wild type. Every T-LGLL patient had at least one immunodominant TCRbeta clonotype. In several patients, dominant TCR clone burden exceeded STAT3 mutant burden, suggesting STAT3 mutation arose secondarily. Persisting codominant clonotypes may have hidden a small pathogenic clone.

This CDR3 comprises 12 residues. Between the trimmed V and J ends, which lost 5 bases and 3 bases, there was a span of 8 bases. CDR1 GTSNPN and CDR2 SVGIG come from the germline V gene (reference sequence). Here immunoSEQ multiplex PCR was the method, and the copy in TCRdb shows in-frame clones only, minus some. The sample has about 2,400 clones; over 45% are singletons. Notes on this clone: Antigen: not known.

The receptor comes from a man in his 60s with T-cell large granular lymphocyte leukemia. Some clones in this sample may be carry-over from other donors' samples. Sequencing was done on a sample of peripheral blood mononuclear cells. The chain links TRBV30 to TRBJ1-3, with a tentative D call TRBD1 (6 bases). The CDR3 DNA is TGTGCCTGGGGACAGATTGGAAACACCATATATTTT. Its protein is CAWGQIGNTIYF.